Reported below is one T cell receptor (beta chain). This CDR3 spans 14 amino acids. CDR1 is SGHRS, CDR2 YFSETQ, per germline. J lost 10 bases, V lost 3 bases, and 2 bases had no gene match. The sample is drawn from a study of blood T cell repertoires in COVID-19. Profiling relied on immunoSEQ multiplex PCR, and the TCRdb table lists in-frame clones only, not all of them. The data contain about 260,000 clones, around 90% of them singletons. The sample consisted of peripheral blood. This clonotype originated in a woman between 45 and 60 years old who had recovered from COVID-19. V and J are TRBV5-1 and TRBJ2-3, with TRBD2 matching 16 bases. In DNA form, the CDR3 reads TGCGCCAGCAGCTCCGGGACTAGCGGGAGGGCGCAGTATTTT. It encodes CASSSGTSGRAQYF.